The present T cell receptor beta chain was sequenced within a study of blood T cell repertoires in COVID-19. Assay: immunoSEQ multiplex PCR; the TCRdb copy retains only in-frame clones and omits some. The sample has just over 650,000 clones; about 87% are singletons. This CDR3 has 17 amino acids. The germline V gene encodes CDR1 SGHRS and CDR2 YFSETQ. V lost 2 bases and J 0 bases, leaving 12 bases between the germline ends. In its sample, this clone was seen once. The sequenced material came from peripheral blood. This TCR was recovered from a woman aged 18 to 35 with acute or convalescent COVID-19. The rearrangement uses TRBV5-1 and TRBJ1-6; D is uncertain. The CDR3 loop is CASSLKQQSSYNSPLHF. The CDR3 DNA is TGCGCCAGCAGCTTAAAACAGCAGAGCTCCTATAATTCACCCCTCCACTTT.